The 3 T cell receptor beta chains reported below all come from one sample, sequenced in a study of shared clonotypes between healthy human individuals. Clones were sequenced by immunoSEQ multiplex PCR, and TCRdb holds only the in-frame ones, with some missing. The sample lists around 2.5 million clones, over 85% occurring once. Sequencing input: naive CD4+ T cells from PBMCs. Sample subset: CD45RA+ positively selected. These receptor sequences come from a man younger than 30 in good health. Some clones in this sample may be carry-over from other donors' samples.

This rearrangement joins TRBV10-2 to TRBJ2-1; no reliable D call. V lost 6 bases to trimming and J lost 7 bases, with 10 bases between them. The CDR3 is 12 amino acids. Germline CDR1 reads WSHSY; CDR2 reads SAAADI. This CDR3 is CASSLLVNEQFF. In nucleotides, the CDR3 is TGCGCCAGCAGCCTGCTAGTAAATGAGCAGTTCTTC.

The genes are TRBV28 and TRBJ2-2; TRBD1 is a possible D gene (5 bases). V gave up 11 bases and J gave up 4 bases, with 17 bases separating them. The germline gives CDR1 MDHEN, CDR2 SYDVKM. This CDR3 has 14 residues. CDR3 DNA: TGTGCCGCGAAGGGGTTCCCCATCACCGGGGAGCTGTTTTTT. Protein sequence: CAAKGFPITGELFF.

The chain has TRBV11-2 and TRBJ2-3; 12 nucleotides align to TRBD2. Germline-derived CDR1 and CDR2 are SGHAT and FQNNGV. The CDR3 sequence is 16 residues long. The V segment lost 3 bases and the J segment 2 bases; nucleotides outside the gene matches: 3. In DNA, the CDR3 is TGTGCCAGCAGCTTTGGACTAGCGGGGTTCACAGATACGCAGTATTTT. It codes for CASSFGLAGFTDTQYF. The full variable domain, its missing parts supplied by reference TRBV11-2 and TRBJ2-3, is EAGVAQSPRYKIIEKRQSVAFWCNPISGHATLYWYQQILGQGPKLLIQFQNNGVVDDSQLPKDRFSAERLKGVDSTLKIQPAKLEDSAVYLCASSFGLAGFTDTQYFGPGTRLTVL.